This paragraph covers one TCR beta chain sequence. This clone was observed once. Its specific antigen is unknown. No base quality information exists; no much larger clone differs at one position. The entry originates in a study of shared clonotypes between healthy human individuals (dated by TCRdb to about 2020). Background on the whole study: The cohort included three men and a couple of women between 18 and 49 years of age. For each donor, three plates each were used for CD4 naive and CD4 memory, two plates were used for CD8 naive, and one plate was used for CD8 memory. The study deeply sequenced blood TCR repertoires of several healthy adults to estimate repertoire size and the extent of clonotype sharing between individuals. Per donor, leukapheresis produced somewhere between about 0.94 and 9.5 billion PBMCs. Different laboratories and diverse techniques were used to prepare libraries and sequence TCR repertoires, to increase sequencing depth and limit assay-specific biases.

In the germline V gene, CDR1 corresponds to SGHRS and CDR2 to YFSETQ. Including the terminal cysteine and phenylalanine, the CDR3 comprises 17 residues. Here the CDR3 DNA is all that survives: 51 bases in frame from base 1. Cut back by 0 bases and 0 bases, the V and J ends lie 10 bases apart. Overall study outcomes, separate from this receptor: Rarefaction of sorted-subset datasets indicated incomplete sequencing despite the large sequencing depth. Larger estimated clonotype richness was generally found for naive subsets than for memory subsets. When a few donors were compared, the shared fraction of clonotypes was approximately 5% for naive CD4, about 4% for naive CD8, 2% to 2.5% for memory CD4, and less than 0.5% for memory CD8. Sampling was restricted to blood, and TCR repertoires in tissue are likely to differ from TCR repertoires in blood. Pairwise subsampling indicated that sequencing depth was expected to affect the degree of clonotype sharing among donors. Because the study included a small number of donors, the genetic and exposure-history diversity represented was limited. Higher generation probabilities were observed for clonotypes shared by all four sorted-subset donors than for non-shared clonotypes.

Using the deep immunoSEQ assay, TCR CDR3 regions were amplified from genomic DNA by multiplex PCR. Extracted genomic DNA from each cell subset was distributed evenly across all wells of several immunoSEQ 96-well plates, and each plate was treated as a replicate. For sorted subsets, each replicate PCR was loaded with about 0.2 ug genomic DNA, equivalent to about 30,000 T cell genomes. The purified libraries were quantified using a Qubit 3.0 fluorometer, sized with a Bioanalyzer 2100, and then quantified again using the KAPA Library Quantification kit. Every immunoSEQ 96-well plate was sequenced on a separate single-read 150-cycle Illumina NextSeq 550 flow cell. As for how the authors treated the data: Because only junctional sequences without quality scores were contained in the immunoSEQ output, filtering matching that applied to full-length reads could not be performed. Sequences were annotated with PyIR, a Python wrapper for IgBLAST v1.9, using IMGT germline references to assign V/J genes and CDR3. Reads were filtered out if the reads had weak V/J assignments (E-value above 1e-6), no CDR3, stop codons, out-of-frame junctions, or ambiguous translated residues. V3J clonotypes were defined by identical inferred V gene, J gene, and CDR3 amino acid sequence. Percentage overlap between repertoires was calculated by dividing the number of shared unique clonotypes by the size of the smaller repertoire. Three approaches were used to assess repertoire richness: RTK rarefaction, the Chao1 estimator, and Recon v2.1 estimates of unobserved clonotypes. Generation probabilities were computed with OLGA for all TCRbeta clonotypes obtained by the gDNA method from four donors. TCRdb carries this immuneACCESS record with in-frame sequences only. Its versions omit some clonotypes, under half of them owing to an unresolved V gene in the studies checked, with the rest unexplained. V and J calls and clone size follow that table, whereas D and trimming were derived from the DNA. A total of about 1 million clones appear in this sample, about 70% of them only once. The ten largest make up over 1.3% of the sample.

Donors were healthy HIV-negative adults with no recently reported acute infections or vaccinations. Only Caucasian adults living in Nashville, Tennessee, USA were represented among the donors. CD4+ T cells were enriched by magnetic negative selection, after which naive cells were positively selected on CD45RA and the negative fraction was taken as the memory subset. Blood was collected by leukapheresis, and PBMCs were isolated by Ficoll-Histopaque density gradient centrifugation and then cryopreserved in liquid nitrogen vapor phase. Analytical flow cytometry was used to check the purity and quantity of every magnetically sorted T cell population. From each sorted fraction, genomic DNA was isolated and quantified by UV absorbance on a Nanodrop 2000c.

Sequencing input: memory CD4+ T cells sorted from blood. According to the study, the label for this sample's cell subset or site signals: CD45RA-negative fraction. The source of this sequence is a man aged 18 to 30 in good health. This sequence uses TRBV5-1 and TRBJ2-6, with no reliable assignment of the D segment. CDR3 sequence: CASSLAGSYSGANVLTF. The DNA sequence is as follows: TGCGCCAGCAGCTTGGCAGGCAGCTACTCTGGGGCCAACGTCCTGACTTTC.